The 30 T cell receptor beta chains below come from one sample, sequenced in a study of T cell responses to AZD1222 COVID-19 vaccine (dated by TCRdb to 2020 to 2023). Taken with the paper, the label for time point translates to: about 28 days (+/-7) after the second vaccine dose. The library was produced with the immunoSEQ multiplex PCR assay. The table comes from immuneACCESS by way of TCRdb, which keeps in-frame sequences with V and J called. Part of the clones is missing from these tables; in studies checked, under half for an unresolved V gene and the rest for unknown reasons. Across this sample there are roughly 80,000 clones, with around nine tenths seen only once. The ten largest clonotypes hold roughly 12% of the sample. The sample here was peripheral blood, taken 28 days after the second AZD1222 dose. The receptors here all came from an adult who received the AZD1222 COVID-19 vaccine.

This sequence joins TRBV4-3 and TRBJ2-3; 11 nucleotides align to TRBD2. CDR1 and CDR2 from the germline V gene are LGHNA and YSLEER. The CDR3 consists of 17 residues. With V trimmed by 0 bases and J by 3 bases, 5 bases remained unmatched. Here the CDR3 reads CASSQDSGGVPTDTQYF. The CDR3 nucleotides read TGCGCCAGCAGCCAAGATAGCGGGGGGGTCCCTACAGATACGCAGTATTTT.

The chain is built from TRBV19 and TRBJ2-7, with 9 nucleotides matching TRBD1. V was pared by 5 bases and J by 4 bases, with 6 bases of the junction left unmatched. Germline-derived CDR1 and CDR2 are LNHDA and SQIVND (reference sequence). CDR3 length: 14 residues. The CDR3 reads CASSPPGQGYEQYF. In nucleotides, the CDR3 is TGTGCCAGTAGTCCCCCGGGACAGGGTTACGAGCAGTACTTC.

The sample holds a few counts of this clone. The V gene is TRBV19, the J gene TRBJ2-3; the match to TRBD2 covers 10 bases. Germline lookup yields CDR1 LNHDA and CDR2 SQIVND (reference sequence). J gave up 4 bases and V 3 bases, and 7 bases lay outside the gene matches. The CDR3 has 16 amino acids. CDR3 coding DNA: TGTGCCAGTAGTATGTTTGAGGGACTAGCGTCAGATACGCAGTATTTT. It codes for CASSMFEGLASDTQYF.

The V call is TRBV18, the J call TRBJ1-2; perhaps TRBD1 as D (5 bases). From germline, CDR1 is KGHSH and CDR2 LQKENI. The CDR3 loop spans 13 amino acids. The V end lost 4 bases, the J end lost 6 bases, and 12 bases lay between the germline ends. The CDR3 here is CASSQGPADGYTF. In nucleotides, the CDR3 is TGTGCCAGCTCACAGGGACCTGCTGATGGCTACACCTTC.

This clone was counted a single time. The genes are TRBV18 and TRBJ1-4; D is possibly TRBD1 (5 bases). CDR3 size: 14 residues. With 3 bases removed from V and 7 bases from J, the gap between germline ends came to 12 bases. The germline gives CDR1 KGHSH, CDR2 LQKENI. The CDR3 coding sequence is TGTGCCAGCTCACCGGGGTGGGGCGGTGAAAAACTGTTTTTT. Encoded protein: CASSPGWGGEKLFF.

This clone was seen a few times. The chain joins TRBV4-3 to TRBJ1-4, with TRBD1 as a possible D gene (5 bases). The CDR3 has 13 residues. Per the germline V gene, CDR1 is LGHNA and CDR2 is YSLEER. V was clipped by 3 bases and J by 8 bases, with 10 bases between them. In nucleotides, the CDR3 is TGCGCCAGCAGCCACGAAAGGGGCGAAAAACTGTTTTTT. Its protein product is CASSHERGEKLFF.

The V and J genes are TRBV3-1 (or the pseudogene TRBV3-2) and TRBJ1-6; possible D gene TRBD1, 6 bases. CDR1 is LGHDT, CDR2 YNNKEL, per germline (reference sequence). The CDR3 extends over 15 amino acids. The V end lost 1 base, the J end lost 10 bases, and 14 bases lay between the germline ends. The CDR3 loop reads CASSQGGPRGSPLHF. The CDR3 DNA follows: TGTGCCAGCAGCCAAGGGGGGCCCAGGGGATCACCCCTCCACTTT.

The chain is built from TRBV7-2 and TRBJ2-1, with D perhaps TRBD2 (5 bases). This CDR3 comprises 13 residues. Per germline, CDR1 SGHTA and CDR2 FQGNSA. V lost 5 bases, J lost 10 bases, and 15 bases lay in between. CDR3 loop: CASSIPPGGEQFF. The DNA for the CDR3 is TGTGCCAGCAGCATCCCCCCCGGAGGCGAGCAGTTCTTC.

The J gene is TRBJ2-7, the V gene TRBV12-3 or TRBV12-4; D possibly matches TRBD1 or TRBD2 (5 bases each). Trimming pared 5 bases from V and 6 bases from J, leaving 11 bases between. This CDR3 has 12 amino acids. This chain's CDR3 is CASSPTRGEQYF. CDR3 bases: TGTGCCAGCAGTCCAACTAGGGGCGAGCAGTACTTC.

The rearrangement joins TRBV7-2 to TRBJ1-1; D is undetermined. Trimming left V 4 bases short and J 6 bases short, with 15 bases between. This CDR3 is built from 14 residues. Germline V gene sequence: CDR1 SGHTA, CDR2 FQGNSA. CDR3 loop: CASSSAGPSSEAFF. The CDR3 region has the DNA TGTGCCAGCAGCTCCGCCGGGCCTTCTTCTGAAGCTTTCTTT.

The CDR3: CASSPGQRSNQPQHF. CDR3 DNA: TGTGCCAGCTCACCGGGACAGAGAAGCAATCAGCCCCAGCATTTT. The chain is built from TRBV18 and TRBJ1-5; 7 nucleotides line up with TRBD1. The CDR3 extends over 15 amino acids. CDR1 and CDR2 (germline): KGHSH, LQKENI. Losses at the gene ends were 3 bases for V and 1 base for J; bases not matched to a gene: 3.

The gene calls are TRBV19 and TRBJ1-2; D uncertain. CDR1 and CDR2 from the germline V gene are LNHDA and SQIVND (reference sequence). The length of the CDR3 is 13 residues. V was cut by 4 bases and J by 1 base, with 7 bases left in between. This CDR3 reads CASSRGINYGYTF. The CDR3 DNA reads as TGTGCCAGTAGTAGGGGAATTAACTATGGCTACACCTTC.

This chain uses TRBV7-9 with TRBJ2-2; no definite D call. Germline V gene data show CDR1 as SEHNR and CDR2 as FQNEAQ (reference sequence). V was cut by 3 bases and J by 6 bases, with 14 bases left in between. CDR3 length: 15 residues. The DNA of the CDR3 is TGTGCCAGCAGCTTGTCCGCCGGGCATGCCGGGGAGCTGTTTTTT. The encoded protein is CASSLSAGHAGELFF.

This chain connects TRBV5-4 to TRBJ1-1; 7 bases align to TRBD1. After removal of 0 bases from V and 1 base from J, the junction contained 3 bases not matched to a gene. CDR3 length: 15 amino acids. CDR1 is SGHNT, CDR2 YYREEE, per germline (reference sequence). CDR3 sequence reads: CASSLVRTGNTEAFF. CDR3 sequence (DNA): TGTGCCAGCAGCTTGGTAAGGACAGGGAACACTGAAGCTTTCTTT.

The gene calls are TRBV2 and TRBJ2-7; D is unclear. Trimming removed 2 bases at V and 4 bases at J, with 15 bases between. This CDR3 is 15 amino acids long. Germline V CDR1 and CDR2: SNHLY, FYNNEI. The CDR3 DNA sequence: TGTGCCAGCAGTGAATCGAACCGGTTCATATACGAGCAGTACTTC. This sequence encodes CASSESNRFIYEQYF.

This chain uses TRBV6-5 with TRBJ1-1; D unclear. This CDR3 region has 12 residues. The V gene lost 2 bases and the J gene lost 7 bases, with 8 bases spanning the gap. Germline V CDR1 and CDR2: MNHEY, SVGAGI. The CDR3 bases are TGTGCCAGCAGTTACGGACCCTTTGAAGCTTTCTTT. This encodes CASSYGPFEAFF.

The chain recombines TRBV19 with TRBJ2-2; unclear D gene. From germline, CDR1 is LNHDA and CDR2 SQIVND (reference sequence). The CDR3 runs 17 residues. V lost 2 bases and J 4 bases, leaving 17 bases between the germline ends. The DNA of the CDR3 is TGTGCCAGTAGTATAATTATGTGGGCCTCCAGCACCGGGGAGCTGTTTTTT. Its protein is CASSIIMWASSTGELFF.

The chain combines TRBV5-1 with TRBJ1-2; no clear D. Germline V gene lookup returns CDR1 SGHRS and CDR2 YFSETQ. The CDR3 loop spans 13 amino acids. V was shortened by 1 base and J by 8 bases, with 12 bases between the two germline ends. Here the CDR3 reads CASSLSGSEGYTF. For the CDR3, the DNA is TGCGCCAGCAGCTTGTCTGGGTCCGAGGGCTACACCTTC. Full variable domain (rest looked up from reference TRBV5-1 and TRBJ1-2): KAGVTQTPRYLIKTRGQQVTLSCSPISGHRSVSWYQQTPGQGLQFLFEYFSETQRNKGNFPGRFSGRQFSNSRSEMNVSTLELGDSALYLCASSLSGSEGYTFGSGTRLTVV.

V and J are TRBV7-2 and TRBJ2-7, with 8 bases lining up with TRBD2. V trimming: 7 bases; J trimming: 0 bases; junction bases outside the gene matches: 5. In germline, CDR1 is SGHTA, CDR2 FQGNSA. This CDR3 region has 14 residues. The CDR3 DNA follows: TGTGCCAGCATCCCGGGGGGGAGCTCCTACGAGCAGTACTTC. Translation gives CASIPGGSSYEQYF.

This chain joins TRBV11-3 and TRBJ1-4; 10 bases line up with TRBD1. The CDR3 runs to 14 residues. The J segment lost 8 bases and the V segment lost 5 bases, leaving 5 bases of the junction unmatched. Germline V gene lookup returns CDR1 SGHNT and CDR2 YENEEA. Here the CDR3 reads CASSPDRGREKLFF. The CDR3 DNA sequence: TGTGCCAGCAGCCCAGACAGGGGGCGAGAAAAACTGTTTTTT.

The chain joins TRBV11-2 to TRBJ2-7; D is unclear. The CDR3 spans 15 residues. Germline lookup yields CDR1 SGHAT and CDR2 FQNNGV. V was cut by 2 bases and J by 2 bases, with 13 bases left in between. CDR3 DNA sequence: TGTGCCAGCAGCTTAATTCTGTCAGCTACCTACGAGCAGTACTTC. It encodes CASSLILSATYEQYF. The full variable domain, completed using reference TRBV11-2 and TRBJ2-7, is EAGVAQSPRYKIIEKRQSVAFWCNPISGHATLYWYQQILGQGPKLLIQFQNNGVVDDSQLPKDRFSAERLKGVDSTLKIQPAKLEDSAVYLCASSLILSATYEQYFGPGTRLTVT.

This clone was seen just once. J is TRBJ2-7 and V is TRBV18; weak D call: TRBD1 (6 bases). The V end was cut by 5 bases, the J end by 1 base, with 9 bases between. CDR3 size: 13 residues. CDR1 and CDR2 (germline): KGHSH, LQKENI. The CDR3 DNA is TGTGCCAGCTCATACGGACAGTCCTACGAGCAGTACTTC. Translating gives CASSYGQSYEQYF.

The rearrangement links TRBV2 to TRBJ1-5; D remains ambiguous. Per the germline V gene, CDR1 is SNHLY and CDR2 is FYNNEI. The CDR3 has 13 amino acids. Trimming stripped 4 bases from V and 3 bases from J, with 7 bases between. Here the CDR3 DNA reads TGTGCCAGCAGTGGGGGTAACAATCAGCCCCAGCATTTT. It specifies CASSGGNNQPQHF.

The chain combines TRBV15 with TRBJ1-1, with unresolved D. The CDR3 covers 13 residues. CDR1 is LNHNV and CDR2 is YYDKDF in the germline V gene (reference sequence). Trimming stripped 1 base from V and 3 bases from J, with 6 bases between. DNA of the CDR3: TGTGCCACCAGCAGAGTATGGGACACTGAAGCTTTCTTT. Amino acid sequence: CATSRVWDTEAFF.

The count of this clone is one. This sequence joins TRBV2 and TRBJ1-2; D is uncertain. Trimming removed 3 bases at V and 8 bases at J, with 16 bases between. The CDR3 contains 14 residues. From germline, CDR1 is SNHLY and CDR2 FYNNEI. The DNA of the CDR3 is TGTGCCAGCAGTGATCGTGCAAGCGTAGTCGGCTACACCTTC. Encoded protein: CASSDRASVVGYTF.

This rearrangement joins TRBV28 to TRBJ2-3; 8 nucleotides agree with TRBD2. J lost 3 bases, V lost 6 bases, and 2 bases had no gene match. CDR3 size: 13 residues. From germline, CDR1 is MDHEN and CDR2 SYDVKM. The CDR3 here is CASSGGATDTQYF. DNA of the CDR3: TGTGCCAGCAGCGGGGGGGCAACAGATACGCAGTATTTT. Using reference TRBV28 and TRBJ2-3 for the parts outside the CDR3, the full variable domain is DVKVTQSSRYLVKRTGEKVFLECVQDMDHENMFWYRQDPGLGLRLIYFSYDVKMKEKGDIPEGYSVSREKKERFSLILESASTNQTSMYLCASSGGATDTQYFGPGTRLTVL.

The rearrangement joins TRBV7-6 to TRBJ1-4; D is possibly TRBD1 (5 bases). The CDR3 spans 14 residues. V shed 8 bases and J shed 5 bases, with 15 bases lying between them. Germline CDR1 and CDR2: SGHVS and FNYEAQ. Here the CDR3 reads CASSEGAQNEKLFF. CDR3 nucleotides: TGTGCCAGCTCTGAAGGGGCGCAAAATGAAAAACTGTTTTTT.

CDR3 region: CASSLDAGRNEQFF. In DNA, the CDR3 is TGTGCCAGCAGCTTAGATGCGGGCCGCAATGAGCAGTTCTTC. The J gene is TRBJ2-1, the V gene TRBV7-2; weak D call: TRBD2 (5 bases). Trimming took off 1 base at V and 6 bases at J, with 10 bases between the two ends. In germline, CDR1 is SGHTA, CDR2 FQGNSA. The CDR3 length is 14 residues.

This sequence joins TRBV28 and TRBJ2-5, with D possibly matching TRBD2 (6 bases). The germline gives CDR1 MDHEN, CDR2 SYDVKM. This CDR3 contains 17 residues. Trimming removed 8 bases from V and 0 bases from J, with 22 bases in between. CDR3 protein: CASGGTAELVYQETQYF. The DNA of the CDR3 is TGTGCCAGCGGCGGGACGGCGGAGTTAGTCTACCAAGAGACCCAGTACTTC.

The J gene is TRBJ2-3, the V gene TRBV11-3, with 15 bases lining up with TRBD2. The germline V gene encodes CDR1 SGHNT and CDR2 YENEEA. The CDR3 length is 17 residues. The V segment lost 4 bases and the J segment 4 bases; nucleotides outside the gene matches: 6. This chain's CDR3 is CASSSLGTSGGSDTQYF. CDR3 DNA: TGTGCCAGCAGCTCCCTGGGGACTAGCGGGGGGTCAGATACGCAGTATTTT.